The clone carrying this TCR beta chain has more than one count but fewer than ten. Germline V gene data show CDR1 as SGHAT and CDR2 as FQNNGV. This CDR3 is 15 amino acids long. Trimming took 0 bases from V and 4 from J, leaving 13 bases between them. Time point defined: persistent/refractory GD, antithyroid drugs over 5 years with positive TRAb. From PBMCs, RNA was extracted and then used to make the TCR library. The data derive from a study of regulatory T cells in long-lasting Graves disease. Building of the TCR beta libraries involved iRepertoire HTBI primers and Arm-PCR of CDR3 regions. One entry per CDR3 protein, called by TCRdb with MiXCR from the multiplex PCR reads. Counted here are about 660,000 distinct CDR3 sequences, about 30% occurring once; the ten biggest clones make up roughly 41%.

The source was peripheral blood mononuclear cells (PBMCs), collected when the disease was refractory, from a patient treated with antithyroid drugs. The chain carries TRBV11-2 and TRBJ2-7; perhaps TRBD2 as D (7 bases). This receptor was taken from a female donor with Graves disease. CDR3 region: CASSLEGGGGYEQYF. Here the CDR3 DNA reads TGTGCCAGCAGCTTAGAAGGCGGGGGCGGTTACGAGCAGTACTTC.